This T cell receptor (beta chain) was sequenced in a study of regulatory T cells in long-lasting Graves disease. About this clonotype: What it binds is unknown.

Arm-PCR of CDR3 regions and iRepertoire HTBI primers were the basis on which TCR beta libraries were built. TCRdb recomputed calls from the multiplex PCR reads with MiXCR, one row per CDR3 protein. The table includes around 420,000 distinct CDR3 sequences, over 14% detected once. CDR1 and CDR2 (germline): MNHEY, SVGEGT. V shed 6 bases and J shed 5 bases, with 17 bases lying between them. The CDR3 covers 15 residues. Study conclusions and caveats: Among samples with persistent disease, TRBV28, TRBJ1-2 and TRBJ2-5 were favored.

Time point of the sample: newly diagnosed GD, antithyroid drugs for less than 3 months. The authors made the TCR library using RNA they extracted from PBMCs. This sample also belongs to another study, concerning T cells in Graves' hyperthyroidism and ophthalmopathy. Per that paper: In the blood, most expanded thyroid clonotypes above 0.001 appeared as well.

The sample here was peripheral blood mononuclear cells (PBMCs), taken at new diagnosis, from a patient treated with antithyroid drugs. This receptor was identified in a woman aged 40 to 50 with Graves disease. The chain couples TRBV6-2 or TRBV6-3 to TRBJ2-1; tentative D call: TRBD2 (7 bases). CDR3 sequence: CASRGAGVTHNEQFF. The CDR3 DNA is TGTGCCAGCAGGGGGGCGGGAGTGACCCACAATGAGCAGTTCTTC.